This T cell receptor beta chain was identified in a study of radiotherapy plus CTLA-4 blockade in lung cancer. On this clone: Its matching antigen is unknown.

Sequencing used immunoSEQ multiplex PCR; TCRdb keeps in-frame clones, though not all of them. This sample yields tens of thousands of clones, of which approximately 77% are seen a single time; about 24% belongs to the top ten. Looked up from germline, CDR1 is LNHDA and CDR2 is SQIVND (reference sequence). After removal of 5 bases from V and 1 base from J, the junction contained 18 bases not matched to a gene. CDR3 size: 20 residues. Study-wide results and caveats: TCR clones of tumor origin grew in blood after radiotherapy plus ipilimumab.

The rearrangement uses TRBV19 and TRBJ2-3; 10 bases are shared with TRBD2. The sequence was obtained from a human donor with non-small cell lung cancer that progressed on radiotherapy plus ipilimumab. Source: peripheral blood, taken from a patient treated with radiotherapy plus ipilimumab. The CDR3 DNA reads TGTGCCAGTAGTTCCGGGGGCCTAGCGGGGGCCCAAAGAGGCACAGATACGCAGTATTTT. It specifies CASSSGGLAGAQRGTDTQYF.